This passage covers 10 T cell receptor beta chains from one sample sequenced in a study of control samples from healthy donors and cancer patients. Profiled with immunoSEQ multiplex PCR; TCRdb holds only in-frame clones, not every one. The table records tens of thousands of clones, 93% of them present only once. Sequencing was carried out using PBMCs. Receptor source: a woman aged 40 to 50 with lung cancer.

This chain links TRBV12-3 or TRBV12-4 with TRBJ1-2; D not resolved. The CDR3 runs to 12 residues. V lost 6 bases to trimming and J lost 9 bases, with 14 bases between them. The CDR3 coding sequence is TGTGCCAGCAGGCCCACCGGCGTTCGCTACACCTTC. Protein product: CASRPTGVRYTF.

CDR3 in DNA: TGTGCCTGGAGCCGGGTCACTTACGAGCAGTACTTC. Amino acid sequence: CAWSRVTYEQYF. The chain couples TRBV30 to TRBJ2-7; D unclear. The CDR3 is made up of 12 amino acids. Germline V gene lookup returns CDR1 GTSNPN and CDR2 SVGIG (reference sequence). Trimming shortened V by 3 bases and J by 4 bases, and 10 bases separated the two germline ends.

The genes are TRBV30 and TRBJ1-2; D gene unclear. The V end was cut by 4 bases, the J end by 7 bases, with 16 bases between. The CDR3 extends over 13 amino acids. Germline V gene lookup returns CDR1 GTSNPN and CDR2 SVGIG (reference sequence). The CDR3 DNA is TGTGCCTGGACCTACCAGGCATCCGGTGGCTACACCTTC. This translates into CAWTYQASGGYTF.

The chain has TRBV3-1 (or the pseudogene TRBV3-2) and TRBJ1-6; 7 bases are shared with TRBD1. The junction had 6 bases not matched to a gene; V was cut back by 1 base and J by 9 bases. CDR1 LGHDT and CDR2 YNNKEL come from the germline V gene (reference sequence). The CDR3 is made up of 15 amino acids. The DNA of the CDR3 is TGTGCCAGCAGCCAAGCGGGACAGATGTCTTCACCCCTCCACTTT. Its translation is CASSQAGQMSSPLHF.

The J gene is TRBJ2-6, the V gene TRBV5-1; TRBD1 might be the D (5 bases). The CDR3 loop spans 15 amino acids. Looked up from germline, CDR1 is SGHRS and CDR2 is YFSETQ. The V and J ends lost 4 bases and 2 bases respectively, with 10 bases between them. CDR3 in amino acids: CASSAQVPGANVLTF. The CDR3 DNA reads TGCGCCAGCAGCGCACAGGTACCTGGGGCCAACGTCCTGACTTTC.

This chain links TRBV7-9 with TRBJ2-1, with TRBD2 as a possible D gene (6 bases). The germline V and J ends were trimmed by 1 base and 9 bases, with 10 bases remaining between them. This CDR3 spans 13 amino acids. Germline V CDR1 and CDR2: SEHNR, FQNEAQ (reference sequence). Here the CDR3 reads CASSLGLEVEQFF. DNA for the CDR3: TGTGCCAGCAGCTTAGGACTAGAAGTTGAGCAGTTCTTC.

The rearrangement uses TRBV5-1 and TRBJ2-1; no clear D. The germline V gene encodes CDR1 SGHRS and CDR2 YFSETQ. Trimming took 2 bases from V and 0 from J, leaving 21 bases between them. CDR3 length equals 19 residues. The CDR3 reads CASSFSRARQTLSYNEQFF. In DNA, the CDR3 is TGCGCCAGCAGCTTTAGTCGGGCCCGACAAACCCTCTCCTACAATGAGCAGTTCTTC.

The chain has TRBV27 and TRBJ1-1; maybe TRBD1 (6 bases). Trimming shortened V by 5 bases and J by 11 bases, and 21 bases separated the two germline ends. Germline V gene lookup returns CDR1 MNHEY and CDR2 SMNVEV (reference sequence). The CDR3 is made up of 14 amino acids. For the CDR3, the DNA is TGTGCCAGCAGTCCGCGGGGAGGGGGTGTTAGGGCTTTCTTT. It is translated as CASSPRGGGVRAFF.

Only one count was recorded for this clone. The chain joins TRBV5-1 to TRBJ1-1; TRBD1 aligns across 7 bases. CDR1 and CDR2 from the germline V gene are SGHRS and YFSETQ. Trimming cost V 4 bases and J 9 bases; bases outside gene matches: 6. The CDR3 loop spans 12 amino acids. This CDR3 is CASSLQGDQAFF. CDR3 DNA sequence: TGCGCCAGCAGCCTTCAGGGGGACCAAGCTTTCTTT.

The chain uses TRBV21-1 and TRBJ1-2; the table assigns TRBD1, which was not confirmed against the DNA. TRBV21-1 is deemed a pseudogene. The CDR3 length is 13 residues. CDR3 sequence (DNA): TGTGCCAGCAGCAAAACCTACTGGGGCGGCTACACCTTC. This encodes CASSKTYWGGYTF.